This T cell receptor beta chain was identified during a study of type 1 and type 2 diabetes patients. Looked up from germline, CDR1 is LNHDA and CDR2 is SQIVND (reference sequence). V shed 5 bases and J shed 3 bases, with 11 bases lying between them. The CDR3 has 13 residues. Genomic DNA was the PCR template. A primer set of 30 forward and 13 reverse primers amplified the CDR3. MiXCR, run by TCRdb on the multiplex PCR reads, gives a single entry per CDR3 protein. Of 250,000 or so distinct CDR3 sequences in the sample, more than 40% were seen once. Donors had no other autoimmune disease or infection in four weeks.

Specimen: peripheral blood mononuclear cells (PBMCs). The gene calls are TRBV19 and TRBJ2-7, with D maybe TRBD2 (5 bases). This TCR came from a man between 18 and 35 years old with type 2 diabetes. CDR3 DNA: TGTGCCAGTAGTGAGCGGCAGAACTACGAGCAGTACTTC. This translates into CASSERQNYEQYF. The entire variable domain, with the rest obtained from reference TRBV19 and TRBJ2-7, is as follows: DGGITQSPKYLFRKEGQNVTLSCEQNLNHDAMYWYRQDPGQGLRLIYYSQIVNDFQKGDIAEGYSVSREKKESFPLTVTSAQKNPTAFYLCASSERQNYEQYFGPGTRLTVT.